The 32 T cell receptor beta chains reported below all come from one sample, sequenced in a study of synovial regulatory T cells in juvenile arthritis. Only in-frame clones appear in the TCRdb table, and some are missing; sequencing was by immunoSEQ multiplex PCR. This sample's table has around 9,500 clones. Sequencing was performed on Treg cells from blood. The subset: remaining (HLA-DR-negative) circulating blood Treg cells. Source of these receptors: a donor younger than 30 with juvenile idiopathic arthritis.

J is TRBJ2-5 and V is TRBV2; TCRdb's assignment of TRBD1 cannot be checked, as there is no DNA. CDR3 length equals 15 residues. No DNA sequence was recorded. CDR1 SNHLY and CDR2 FYNNEI come from the germline V gene. The CDR3 protein is CASSYLRQGAGEQYF.

The rearrangement joins TRBV29-1 to TRBJ1-1. This CDR3 contains 13 residues. The protein alone is recorded here. Germline lookup yields CDR1 SQVTM and CDR2 ANQGSEA. The CDR3 region is CSVEPPGGREAFF.

The chain couples TRBV30 to TRBJ1-1; the TRBD1 assignment by TCRdb is unverifiable without DNA. The CDR3 runs to 16 residues. Nucleotide data are not available. Germline V lookup: CDR1 GTSNPN, CDR2 SVGIG (reference sequence). CDR3 sequence reads: CAGRAVAGRPNTEAFF.

This chain uses TRBV7-9 with TRBJ2-5; no DNA is available, so the TRBD1 call from TCRdb remains unchecked. Per germline, CDR1 SEHNR and CDR2 FQNEAQ (reference sequence). CDR3 length equals 13 residues. The DNA is not on file. The CDR3 spells CASSLDIQETQYF. The full variable domain, rest sourced from reference TRBV7-9 and TRBJ2-5, is DTGVSQNPRHKITKRGQNVTFRCDPISEHNRLYWYRQTLGQGPEFLTYFQNEAQLEKSRLLSDRFSAERPKGSFSTLEIQRTEQGDSAMYLCASSLDIQETQYFGPGTRLLVL.

The genes are TRBV25-1 and TRBJ2-1; checking the TCRdb D call of TRBD2 is not possible without DNA. Germline loops: CDR1 MGHDK, CDR2 SYGVNS. CDR3 length equals 14 residues. Only the protein is available. CDR3 in amino acids: CASSVGRAGGEQFF.

J is TRBJ2-7 and V is TRBV5-4; TCRdb calls TRBD1, which cannot be checked without DNA. Germline V CDR1 and CDR2: SGHNT, YYREEE (reference sequence). The CDR3 is 15 residues long. The DNA is unrecorded. This CDR3 is CASRPDRLSSYEQYF.

The J gene is TRBJ1-6, the V gene TRBV4-3. The CDR3 covers 13 residues. No DNA is recorded. The germline CDR1 and CDR2 sequences are LGHNA and YSLEER. CDR3 protein: CASSQDKYSPLHF.

This chain connects TRBV10-3 to TRBJ1-2. The CDR3 totals 14 residues. DNA is not on record. Germline assignment: CDR1 ENHRY and CDR2 SYGVKD. CDR3 amino acids: CAINRPDGNYGYTF.

This rearrangement joins TRBV15 to TRBJ1-1; lacking DNA, the TRBD1 call made by TCRdb goes unchecked. Germline V CDR1 and CDR2: LNHNV, YYDKDF (reference sequence). This CDR3 region has 15 residues. Only the protein is available. The CDR3 sequence is CATSRVVGTGTEAFF.

The chain uses TRBV5-6 and TRBJ2-1; TCRdb's D call of TRBD2 is untestable without DNA. Germline CDR1 is SGHDT and CDR2 is YYEEEE. This CDR3 is built from 14 residues. No DNA sequence was recorded. CDR3 residues: CASSLVGTYNEQFF.

This rearrangement joins TRBV5-1 to TRBJ2-1; TCRdb calls TRBD1, which cannot be checked without DNA. This CDR3 comprises 11 residues. DNA was not recorded. The germline CDR1 and CDR2 sequences are SGHRS and YFSETQ. The CDR3 is CASSSTDSQFF.

The V and J genes are TRBV6-6 and TRBJ1-1. Germline V gives CDR1 MNHNY, CDR2 SVGAGI (reference sequence). The CDR3 covers 14 residues. No DNA has been recorded. CDR3 region: CASSYLGRDTEAFF.

The chain joins TRBV11-2 to TRBJ2-3; the TCRdb call, TRBD2, lacks DNA for checking. There are 16 residues in the CDR3. No DNA is listed. Per germline, CDR1 SGHAT and CDR2 FQNNGV. CDR3 protein: CASSYGVGKNTDTQYF. The variable domain in full, with the rest retrieved from reference TRBV11-2 and TRBJ2-3, is EAGVAQSPRYKIIEKRQSVAFWCNPISGHATLYWYQQILGQGPKLLIQFQNNGVVDDSQLPKDRFSAERLKGVDSTLKIQPAKLEDSAVYLCASSYGVGKNTDTQYFGPGTRLTVL.

J is TRBJ1-1 and V is TRBV7-2. This CDR3 contains 12 residues. DNA is not on record. CDR1 is SGHTA, CDR2 FQGNSA, per germline. CDR3 loop: CASSPHGGEAFF. Drawing the rest from reference TRBV7-2 and TRBJ1-1, the complete variable domain is GAGVSQSPSNKVTEKGKDVELRCDPISGHTALYWYRQSLGQGLEFLIYFQGNSAPDKSGLPSDRFSAERTGGSVSTLTIQRTQQEDSAVYLCASSPHGGEAFFGQGTRLTVV.

The rearrangement links TRBV15 to TRBJ1-1. Looked up from germline, CDR1 is LNHNV and CDR2 is YYDKDF (reference sequence). CDR3 size: 16 residues. There is no recorded DNA. CDR3: CATSRDRLRRNTEAFF.

V and J are TRBV19 and TRBJ2-7; TCRdb calls TRBD2, which cannot be checked without DNA. This CDR3 contains 14 residues. There is no recorded DNA. CDR1 and CDR2 from the germline V gene are LNHDA and SQIVND (reference sequence). This CDR3 is CASSTGLRKYEQYF.

The chain joins TRBV11-3 to TRBJ2-1; TCRdb proposes TRBD2, but this gene call is untestable without DNA. The CDR3 spans 16 residues. DNA for this receptor is not on file. Germline V gene lookup returns CDR1 SGHNT and CDR2 YENEEA. CDR3 residues: CASSHGAGLSYNEQFF.

The rearrangement uses TRBV19 and TRBJ1-5; TCRdb's D gene call, TRBD1, goes unchecked for lack of DNA. The CDR3 sequence is 16 residues long. The DNA is not on file. Per germline, CDR1 LNHDA and CDR2 SQIVND (reference sequence). CDR3 protein: CASTSGQPYSNQPQHF.

The CDR3: CASSPDARQGFAYNEQFF. The V and J genes are TRBV11-2 and TRBJ2-1; TCRdb's D call, TRBD1, is unchecked because there is no DNA. This CDR3 is 18 amino acids long. No DNA sequence is on record. Looked up from germline, CDR1 is SGHAT and CDR2 is FQNNGV. The full variable domain, in which reference TRBV11-2 and TRBJ2-1 provide the parts outside the CDR3, is EAGVAQSPRYKIIEKRQSVAFWCNPISGHATLYWYQQILGQGPKLLIQFQNNGVVDDSQLPKDRFSAERLKGVDSTLKIQPAKLEDSAVYLCASSPDARQGFAYNEQFFGPGTRLTVL.

The genes are TRBV5-1 and TRBJ2-7; TCRdb's D gene call, TRBD1, goes unchecked for lack of DNA. Germline CDR1 reads SGHRS; CDR2 reads YFSETQ. The CDR3 sequence is 15 residues long. The protein alone is recorded here. The CDR3 loop is CASSSSGTGTYEQYF.

The rearrangement uses TRBV14 and TRBJ1-5; TCRdb's D call, TRBD1, is unchecked because there is no DNA. CDR1 is SGHDN and CDR2 is FVKESK in the germline V gene. This CDR3 is built from 13 residues. Only the protein sequence is given. The CDR3 is CASSRTFNQPQHF. Combining the CDR3 with reference TRBV14 and TRBJ1-5 gives the whole variable domain EAGVTQFPSHSVIEKGQTVTLRCDPISGHDNLYWYRRVMGKEIKFLLHFVKESKQDESGMPNNRFLAERTGGTYSTLKVQPAELEDSGVYFCASSRTFNQPQHFGDGTRLSIL.

V usage is TRBV7-9 and J usage is TRBJ2-5. The CDR3 spans 11 residues. No DNA was logged. Looked up from germline, CDR1 is SEHNR and CDR2 is FQNEAQ (reference sequence). CDR3 residues: CASSGRETQYF. Drawing the rest from reference TRBV7-9 and TRBJ2-5, the complete variable domain is DTGVSQNPRHKITKRGQNVTFRCDPISEHNRLYWYRQTLGQGPEFLTYFQNEAQLEKSRLLSDRFSAERPKGSFSTLEIQRTEQGDSAMYLCASSGRETQYFGPGTRLLVL.

The V call is TRBV9, the J call TRBJ2-7. The CDR3 covers 13 residues. The nucleotide record is missing. Germline V gives CDR1 SGDLS, CDR2 YYNGEE. The CDR3 protein is CASSADPVREQYF.

This sequence joins TRBV5-1 and TRBJ1-6; TCRdb reports TRBD1, a call that lacks DNA to check it against. The CDR3 totals 15 residues. DNA for this receptor is not on file. The germline V gene has CDR1 SGHRS and CDR2 YFSETQ. CDR3 sequence reads: CASSSGGSYNSPLHF.

The chain joins TRBV6-1 to TRBJ2-3. CDR1 MNHNS and CDR2 SASEGT come from the germline V gene. CDR3 length equals 16 residues. The nucleotide record is missing. CDR3 residues: CASSEAGGSSTDTQYF.

The J gene is TRBJ1-2, the V gene TRBV5-4; TCRdb designates TRBD1, a call that cannot be tested without DNA. Germline-derived CDR1 and CDR2 are SGHNT and YYREEE (reference sequence). The CDR3 is made up of 13 amino acids. DNA is not recorded here. The CDR3 is CASSPQGQEGYTF.

The CDR3: CASSPIAGATDTQYF. This chain joins TRBV18 and TRBJ2-3; checking the TCRdb D call of TRBD2 is not possible without DNA. The CDR3 runs to 15 residues. A DNA sequence was not provided. Germline values: CDR1 KGHSH, CDR2 LQKENI.

This chain connects TRBV10-3 to TRBJ2-5; no DNA is available, so the TRBD2 call from TCRdb remains unchecked. The CDR3 totals 15 residues. The entry carries no DNA sequence. Germline V lookup: CDR1 ENHRY, CDR2 SYGVKD. The chain's CDR3 is CAIREPASGEETQYF.

The chain couples TRBV20-1 to TRBJ1-2; TCRdb calls TRBD1, which cannot be checked without DNA. The length of the CDR3 is 11 residues. DNA is not recorded here. From germline, CDR1 is DFQATT and CDR2 SNEGSKA (reference sequence). The CDR3 sequence is CSAMADSGYTF.

The rearrangement links TRBV7-2 to TRBJ2-1; TCRdb's D call of TRBD2 is untestable without DNA. The CDR3 is 15 residues long. DNA for this receptor is not on file. Germline-derived CDR1 and CDR2 are SGHTA and FQGNSA. The CDR3: CASSLRLAGGYEQFF.

J is TRBJ2-2 and V is TRBV6-4. The CDR3 loop spans 14 amino acids. Only the protein is available. The germline V gene has CDR1 MRHNA and CDR2 SNTAGT. The CDR3 spells CASSVDPNTGELFF.

The chain couples TRBV6-5 to TRBJ2-7; the D gene TCRdb calls, TRBD2, cannot be checked with no DNA. The CDR3 is 13 amino acids. The coding DNA is unavailable. Germline CDR1 is MNHEY and CDR2 is SVGAGI. This CDR3 reads CATATSGGYEQYF.